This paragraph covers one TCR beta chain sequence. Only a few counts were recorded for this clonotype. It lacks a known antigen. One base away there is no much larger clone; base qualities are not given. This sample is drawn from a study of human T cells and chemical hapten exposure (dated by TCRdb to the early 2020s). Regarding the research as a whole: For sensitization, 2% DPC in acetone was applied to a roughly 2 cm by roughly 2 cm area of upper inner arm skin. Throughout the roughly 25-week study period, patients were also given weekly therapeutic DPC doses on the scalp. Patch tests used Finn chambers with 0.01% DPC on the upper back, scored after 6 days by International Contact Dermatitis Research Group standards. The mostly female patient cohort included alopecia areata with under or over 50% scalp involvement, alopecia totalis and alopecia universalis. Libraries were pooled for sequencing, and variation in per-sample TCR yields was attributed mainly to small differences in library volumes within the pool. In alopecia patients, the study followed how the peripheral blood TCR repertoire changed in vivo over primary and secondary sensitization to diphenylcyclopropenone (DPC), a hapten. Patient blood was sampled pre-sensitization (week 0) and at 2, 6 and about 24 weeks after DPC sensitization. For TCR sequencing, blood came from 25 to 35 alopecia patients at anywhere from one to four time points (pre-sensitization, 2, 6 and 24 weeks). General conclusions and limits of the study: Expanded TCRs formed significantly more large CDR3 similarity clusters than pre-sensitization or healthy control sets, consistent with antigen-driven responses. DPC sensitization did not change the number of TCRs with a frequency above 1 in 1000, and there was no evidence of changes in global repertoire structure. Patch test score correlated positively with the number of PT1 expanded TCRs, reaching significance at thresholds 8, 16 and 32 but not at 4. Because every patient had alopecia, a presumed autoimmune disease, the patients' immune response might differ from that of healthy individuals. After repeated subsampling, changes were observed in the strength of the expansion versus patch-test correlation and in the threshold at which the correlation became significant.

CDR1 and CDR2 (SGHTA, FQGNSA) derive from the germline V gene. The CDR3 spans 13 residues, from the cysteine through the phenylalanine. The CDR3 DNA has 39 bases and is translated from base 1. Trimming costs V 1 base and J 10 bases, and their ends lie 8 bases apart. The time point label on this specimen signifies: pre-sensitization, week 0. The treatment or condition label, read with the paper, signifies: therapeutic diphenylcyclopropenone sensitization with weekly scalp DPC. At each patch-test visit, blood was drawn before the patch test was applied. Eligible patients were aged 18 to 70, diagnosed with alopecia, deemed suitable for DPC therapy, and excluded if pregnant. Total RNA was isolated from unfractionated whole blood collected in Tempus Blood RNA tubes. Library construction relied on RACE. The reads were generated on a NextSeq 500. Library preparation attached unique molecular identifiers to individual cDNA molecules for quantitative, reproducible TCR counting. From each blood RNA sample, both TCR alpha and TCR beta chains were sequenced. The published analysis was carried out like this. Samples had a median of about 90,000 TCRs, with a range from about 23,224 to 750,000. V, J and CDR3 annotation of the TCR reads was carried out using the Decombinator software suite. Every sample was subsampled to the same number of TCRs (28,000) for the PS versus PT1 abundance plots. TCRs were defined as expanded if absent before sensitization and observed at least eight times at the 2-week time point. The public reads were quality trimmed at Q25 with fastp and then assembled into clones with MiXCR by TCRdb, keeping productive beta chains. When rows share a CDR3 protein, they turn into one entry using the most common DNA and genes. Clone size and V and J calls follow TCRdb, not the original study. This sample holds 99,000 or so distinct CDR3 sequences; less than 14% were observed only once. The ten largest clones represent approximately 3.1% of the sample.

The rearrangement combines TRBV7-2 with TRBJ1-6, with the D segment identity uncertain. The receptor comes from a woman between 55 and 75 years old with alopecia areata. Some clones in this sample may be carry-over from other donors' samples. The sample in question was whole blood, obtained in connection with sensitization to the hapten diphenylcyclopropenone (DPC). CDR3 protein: CASSLVPRSPLHF. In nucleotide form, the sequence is TGTGCCAGCAGCTTAGTGCCACGCTCACCCCTCCACTTT.